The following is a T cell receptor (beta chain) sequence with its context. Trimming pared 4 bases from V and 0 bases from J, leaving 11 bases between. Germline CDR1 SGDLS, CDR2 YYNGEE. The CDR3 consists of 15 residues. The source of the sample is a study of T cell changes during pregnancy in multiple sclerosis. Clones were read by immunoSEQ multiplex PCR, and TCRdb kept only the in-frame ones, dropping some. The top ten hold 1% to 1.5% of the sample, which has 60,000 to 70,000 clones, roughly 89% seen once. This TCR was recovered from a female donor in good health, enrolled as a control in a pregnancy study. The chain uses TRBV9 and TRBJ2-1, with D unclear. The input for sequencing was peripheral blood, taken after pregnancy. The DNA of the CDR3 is TGTGCCAGCAGCACCGTCTCGAGCTCCTACAATGAGCAGTTCTTC. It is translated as CASSTVSSSYNEQFF.